One and the same sample provided the 19 T cell receptor beta chains below, sequenced in a study of T cells in Graves' hyperthyroidism and ophthalmopathy. Amplification of TCR beta CDR3 regions used RNA as the template. In the first-round RT-PCR of the TCR CDR3, the HTBI primer set was used. TCRdb re-called the multiplex PCR reads with MiXCR, one entry per CDR3 protein. This table has approximately 600,000 distinct CDR3 sequences, approximately 15% appearing once. The sequencing input was blood. These receptors all stem from a middle-aged woman with Graves' ophthalmopathy.

The gene calls are TRBV9 and TRBJ2-1; 9 positions agree with TRBD2. After removal of 7 bases from V and 6 bases from J, the junction contained 11 bases not matched to a gene. CDR3 length equals 15 residues. Germline CDR1 reads SGDLS; CDR2 reads YYNGEE. The CDR3 DNA sequence: TGTGCCAGCGCCGACGGCGGGAGGGCTAGCAATGAGCAGTTCTTC. This encodes CASADGGRASNEQFF.

This clonotype was found many times. The chain links TRBV6-5 to TRBJ1-1; 7 bases line up with TRBD1. The CDR3 contains 15 residues. Germline trimming cut 4 bases from V and 5 bases from J; bases unmatched to any gene: 10. Germline CDR1 MNHEY, CDR2 SVGAGI. CDR3 nucleotide sequence: TGTGCCAGCAGTTTACAGGGGTTCAAGTTTACTGAAGCTTTCTTT. It translates to CASSLQGFKFTEAFF.

This clonotype was seen many times. The chain combines TRBV12-3 or TRBV12-4 with TRBJ1-1; possible D gene TRBD1, 6 bases. V lost 1 base and J 11 bases, leaving 14 bases between the germline ends. This CDR3 spans 13 amino acids. CDR3 sequence reads: CASSLDGGLEAFF. The CDR3, as DNA: TGTGCCAGCAGTTTAGATGGGGGGCTTGAGGCTTTCTTT.

This clonotype was observed at least ten times. The V gene is TRBV7-2, the J gene TRBJ2-7, with TRBD1 identical over 8 bases. The germline V gene encodes CDR1 SGHTA and CDR2 FQGNSA. V shed 1 base and J 2 bases; nucleotides not matched to a gene: 1. This CDR3 is built from 14 residues. As DNA, the CDR3 is TGTGCCAGCAGCTTAGGACAGGGGACCTACGAGCAGTACTTC. Translation: CASSLGQGTYEQYF.

This clonotype was picked up a small number of times. This rearrangement joins TRBV30 to TRBJ1-3; the match to TRBD1 covers 7 bases. V gave up 3 bases and J gave up 0 bases; unmatched junction bases: 14. The CDR3 has 18 residues. Germline V gene lookup returns CDR1 GTSNPN and CDR2 SVGIG (reference sequence). DNA of the CDR3: TGTGCCTGGAGGGTAACAGGGGTCGCCGCTGGCTCTGGAAACACCATATATTTT. Its protein product is CAWRVTGVAAGSGNTIYF.

The table lists this clonotype with a few counts. The rearrangement links TRBV30 to TRBJ2-7; 7 positions agree with TRBD2. The CDR3 consists of 13 residues. Germline V gene sequence: CDR1 GTSNPN, CDR2 SVGIG (reference sequence). V trimming: 1 base; J trimming: 3 bases; junction bases outside the gene matches: 3. CDR3 region: CAWSDGLDYEQYF. DNA of the CDR3: TGTGCCTGGAGTGACGGACTAGACTACGAGCAGTACTTC.

This clonotype came up many times. The chain links TRBV30 to TRBJ2-7; TRBD2 aligns across 8 bases. Germline V lookup: CDR1 GTSNPN, CDR2 SVGIG (reference sequence). The CDR3 sequence is 14 residues long. Trimming removed 0 bases from V and 2 bases from J; junction bases left unmatched: 3. The DNA of the CDR3 is TGTGCCTGGAGTGTATTGGGACTAGCCTACGAGCAGTACTTC. It specifies CAWSVLGLAYEQYF.

The gene calls are TRBV24-1 and TRBJ2-5, with 7 bases matching TRBD1. J was trimmed by 0 bases and V by 5 bases; bases with no gene match: 5. CDR1 is KGHDR, CDR2 SFDVKD, per germline. The CDR3 is 15 residues long. CDR3 protein: CATSGTGQYQETQYF. The CDR3 DNA reads TGTGCCACCAGTGGCACGGGACAGTACCAAGAGACCCAGTACTTC.

In nucleotides, the CDR3 is TGCGCCAGCAGCTTGGGATACCTGGCGGGGGAGCTGTTTTTT. It codes for CASSLGYLAGELFF. The chain has TRBV5-1 and TRBJ2-2; D call uncertain. Trimming took 0 bases from V and 8 from J, leaving 11 bases between them. Germline lookup yields CDR1 SGHRS and CDR2 YFSETQ. The CDR3 covers 14 residues.

This sequence joins TRBV15 and TRBJ2-3, with no clear D. Per the germline V gene, CDR1 is LNHNV and CDR2 is YYDKDF (reference sequence). V dropped 8 bases and J dropped 0 bases, with 12 bases sitting between them. CDR3 length: 14 residues. CDR3 coding DNA: TGTGCCACCCGGGTACTATTAAGCACAGATACGCAGTATTTT. Translating it yields CATRVLLSTDTQYF.

This clonotype was recorded many times. The genes are TRBV6-1 and TRBJ1-1, with TRBD1 identical over 7 bases. CDR3 length equals 13 residues. J was trimmed by 5 bases and V by 6 bases; bases with no gene match: 6. Germline V gene lookup returns CDR1 MNHNS and CDR2 SASEGT. This CDR3 is CASREQGQTEAFF. In DNA, the CDR3 is TGTGCCAGCAGAGAACAGGGGCAAACTGAAGCTTTCTTT.

The sample holds many counts of this clonotype. The V and J genes are TRBV6-2 or TRBV6-3 and TRBJ1-5; TRBD1 matches 7 bases. The germline CDR1 and CDR2 sequences are MNHEY and SVGEGT. The CDR3 spans 14 residues. V trimming: 2 bases; J trimming: 6 bases; junction bases outside the gene matches: 4. CDR3 DNA sequence: TGTGCCAGCAGTTACGACAGGGCCTTTCAGCCCCAGCATTTT. Encoded protein: CASSYDRAFQPQHF.

This clonotype turned up a few times. The rearrangement links TRBV7-9 to TRBJ1-1; D is unclear. CDR3 size: 12 residues. V was trimmed by 6 bases and J by 6 bases, leaving 11 bases between them. CDR1 SEHNR and CDR2 FQNEAQ come from the germline V gene (reference sequence). CDR3 sequence (DNA): TGTGCCAGCAGTAGCCCGGGCCCTGAAGCTTTCTTT. This gives the protein CASSSPGPEAFF.

In its sample, this clonotype was seen many times. CDR3 coding DNA: TGTGCCAGTAGTTCCCGGGACAGGATCTACGAGCAGTACTTC. Translating gives CASSSRDRIYEQYF. V gene TRBV19 combines with J gene TRBJ2-7, with TRBD1 matching over 8 bases. V shed 5 bases, J shed 3 bases, and the junction held 6 bases outside the gene matches. This CDR3 has 14 residues. The germline gives CDR1 LNHDA, CDR2 SQIVND (reference sequence).

The J gene is TRBJ1-2, the V gene TRBV5-1, with D perhaps matching TRBD1 (5 bases). The germline V gene has CDR1 SGHRS and CDR2 YFSETQ. This CDR3 is built from 13 residues. V was pared by 7 bases and J by 6 bases, with 16 bases between. The DNA of the CDR3 is TGCGCCAGCGCTTCTTCGTTGGGGGATGGCTACACCTTC. Its translation: CASASSLGDGYTF.

This clonotype was found many times. V and J are TRBV9 and TRBJ2-7; D is perhaps TRBD1 (6 bases). Germline lookup yields CDR1 SGDLS and CDR2 YYNGEE. Trimming took 4 bases from V and 0 from J, leaving 17 bases between them. CDR3 length: 16 amino acids. The CDR3 region has the DNA TGTGCCAGCAGCCCCAGACAGGAAGGGTCCTCCTACGAGCAGTACTTC. This translates into CASSPRQEGSSYEQYF.

This clonotype has at least ten counts. The V call is TRBV6-2 or TRBV6-3, the J call TRBJ2-5, with no clear D. This CDR3 comprises 15 residues. Germline V CDR1 and CDR2: MNHEY, SVGEGT. V lost 7 bases to trimming and J lost 5 bases, with 20 bases between them. CDR3 sequence reads: CASNRPPGMGETQYF. DNA of the CDR3: TGTGCCAGCAACAGACCACCCGGTATGGGGGAGACCCAGTACTTC.

This clonotype was seen repeatedly, ten times or more. The chain has TRBV29-1 and TRBJ2-5, with D possibly called TRBD1 or TRBD2 (7 bases each). This CDR3 region has 12 residues. V lost 8 bases and J 5 bases, leaving 15 bases between the germline ends. The germline CDR1 and CDR2 sequences are SQVTM and ANQGSEA. CDR3 in amino acids: CSSGGGEETQYF. The CDR3 region has the DNA TGCAGCTCAGGGGGGGGAGAGGAGACCCAGTACTTC.

Ten or more counts support this clonotype. This chain connects TRBV20-1 to TRBJ2-7, with 10 positions matching TRBD1. With 3 bases clipped from V and 2 bases from J, the junction kept 1 base outside the gene matches. The CDR3 consists of 13 residues. Germline lookup yields CDR1 DFQATT and CDR2 SNEGSKA (reference sequence). The CDR3 is CSASGTGAYEQYF. DNA for the CDR3: TGCAGTGCTAGTGGGACAGGGGCCTACGAGCAGTACTTC.